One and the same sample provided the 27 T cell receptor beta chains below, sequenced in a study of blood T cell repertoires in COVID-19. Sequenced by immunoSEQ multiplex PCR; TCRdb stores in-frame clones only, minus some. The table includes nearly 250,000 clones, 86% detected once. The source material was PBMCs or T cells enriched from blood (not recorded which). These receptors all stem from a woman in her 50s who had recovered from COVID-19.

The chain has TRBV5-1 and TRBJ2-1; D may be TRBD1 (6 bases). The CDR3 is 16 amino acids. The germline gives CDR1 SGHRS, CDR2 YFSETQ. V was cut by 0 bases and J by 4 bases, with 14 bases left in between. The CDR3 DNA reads TGCGCCAGCAGCTTGGGTCTCAGGGGCAAGTACAATGAGCAGTTCTTC. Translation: CASSLGLRGKYNEQFF.

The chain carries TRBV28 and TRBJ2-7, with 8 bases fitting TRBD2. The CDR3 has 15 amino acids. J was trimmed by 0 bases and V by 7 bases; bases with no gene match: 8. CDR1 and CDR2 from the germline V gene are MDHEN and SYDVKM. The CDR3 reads CASNRGGANSYEQYF. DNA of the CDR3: TGTGCCAGCAACCGGGGGGGGGCCAACTCCTACGAGCAGTACTTC.

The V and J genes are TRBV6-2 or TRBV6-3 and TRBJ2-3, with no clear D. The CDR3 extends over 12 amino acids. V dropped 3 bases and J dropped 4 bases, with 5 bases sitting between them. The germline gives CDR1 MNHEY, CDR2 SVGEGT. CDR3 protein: CASSYRADTQYF. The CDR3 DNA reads TGTGCCAGCAGTTATCGGGCAGATACGCAGTATTTT.

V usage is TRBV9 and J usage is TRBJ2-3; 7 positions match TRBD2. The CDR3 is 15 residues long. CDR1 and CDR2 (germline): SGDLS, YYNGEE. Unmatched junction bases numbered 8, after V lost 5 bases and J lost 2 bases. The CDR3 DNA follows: TGTGCCAGCAGTGCCGGGACTATTGACACAGATACGCAGTATTTT. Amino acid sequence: CASSAGTIDTDTQYF. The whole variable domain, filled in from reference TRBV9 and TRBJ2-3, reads DSGVTQTPKHLITATGQRVTLRCSPRSGDLSVYWYQQSLDQGLQFLIQYYNGEERAKGNILERFSAQQFPDLHSELNLSSLELGDSALYFCASSAGTIDTDTQYFGPGTRLTVL.

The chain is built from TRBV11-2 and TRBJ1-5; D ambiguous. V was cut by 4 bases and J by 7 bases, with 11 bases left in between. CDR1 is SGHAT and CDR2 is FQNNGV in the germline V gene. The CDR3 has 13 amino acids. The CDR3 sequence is CASSSGSRQPQHF. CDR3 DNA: TGTGCCAGCAGCTCCGGGTCGCGCCAGCCCCAGCATTTT.

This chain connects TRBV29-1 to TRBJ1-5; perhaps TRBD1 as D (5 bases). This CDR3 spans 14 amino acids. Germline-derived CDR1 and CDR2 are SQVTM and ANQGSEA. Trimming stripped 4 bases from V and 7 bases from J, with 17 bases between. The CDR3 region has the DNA TGCAGCGTTGGGGAGGGTAGGGGCAGGCAGCCCCAGCATTTT. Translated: CSVGEGRGRQPQHF.

The CDR3 loop is CASSQGAASNQPQHF. The CDR3 DNA reads as TGTGCCAGCAGCCAGGGGGCAGCAAGCAATCAGCCCCAGCATTTT. The chain joins TRBV9 to TRBJ1-5, with 8 bases aligning to TRBD1. Germline loops: CDR1 SGDLS, CDR2 YYNGEE. The V gene end was trimmed by 4 bases and the J gene end by 1 base; junction bases not matched to a gene: 4. This CDR3 is built from 15 residues. The full variable domain, its missing parts supplied by reference TRBV9 and TRBJ1-5, is DSGVTQTPKHLITATGQRVTLRCSPRSGDLSVYWYQQSLDQGLQFLIQYYNGEERAKGNILERFSAQQFPDLHSELNLSSLELGDSALYFCASSQGAASNQPQHFGDGTRLSIL.

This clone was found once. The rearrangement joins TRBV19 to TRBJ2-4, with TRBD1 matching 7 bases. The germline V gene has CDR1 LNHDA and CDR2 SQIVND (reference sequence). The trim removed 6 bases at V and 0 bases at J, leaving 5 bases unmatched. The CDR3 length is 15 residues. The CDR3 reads CASSSTGKAKNIQYF. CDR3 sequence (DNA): TGTGCCAGTAGCTCGACAGGGAAAGCCAAAAACATTCAGTACTTC.

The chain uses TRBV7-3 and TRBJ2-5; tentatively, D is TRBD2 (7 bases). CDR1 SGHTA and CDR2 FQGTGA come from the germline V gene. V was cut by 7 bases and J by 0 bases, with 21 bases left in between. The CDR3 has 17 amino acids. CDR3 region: CASNRGGRGAHQETQYF. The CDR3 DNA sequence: TGTGCCAGCAACCGAGGGGGACGGGGGGCTCACCAAGAGACCCAGTACTTC.

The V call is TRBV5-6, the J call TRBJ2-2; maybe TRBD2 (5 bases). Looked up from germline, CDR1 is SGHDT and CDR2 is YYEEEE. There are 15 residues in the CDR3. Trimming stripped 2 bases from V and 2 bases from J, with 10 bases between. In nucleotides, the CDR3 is TGTGCCAGCAGCTTCTGGGGAGCCAACACCGGGGAGCTGTTTTTT. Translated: CASSFWGANTGELFF.

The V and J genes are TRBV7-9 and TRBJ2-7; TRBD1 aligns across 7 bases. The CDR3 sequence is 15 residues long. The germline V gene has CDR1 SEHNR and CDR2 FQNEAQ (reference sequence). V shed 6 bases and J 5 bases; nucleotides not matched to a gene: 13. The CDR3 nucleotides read TGTGCCAGCAGGCACTGGGACAGTGACCCCGACGAGCAGTACTTC. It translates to CASRHWDSDPDEQYF.

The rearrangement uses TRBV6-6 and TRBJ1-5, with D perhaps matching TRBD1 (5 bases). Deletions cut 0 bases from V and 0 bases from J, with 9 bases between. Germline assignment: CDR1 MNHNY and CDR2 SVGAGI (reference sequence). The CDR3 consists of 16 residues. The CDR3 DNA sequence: TGTGCCAGCAGTTACTCCGGGGGAGGTAGCAATCAGCCCCAGCATTTT. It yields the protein CASSYSGGGSNQPQHF.

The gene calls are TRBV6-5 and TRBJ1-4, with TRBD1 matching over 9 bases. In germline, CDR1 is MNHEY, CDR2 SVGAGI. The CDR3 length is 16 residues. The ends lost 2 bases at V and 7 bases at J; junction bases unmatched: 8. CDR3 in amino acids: CASSYVGGTGREKLFF. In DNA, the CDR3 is TGTGCCAGCAGTTACGTAGGGGGGACAGGGCGTGAAAAACTGTTTTTT.

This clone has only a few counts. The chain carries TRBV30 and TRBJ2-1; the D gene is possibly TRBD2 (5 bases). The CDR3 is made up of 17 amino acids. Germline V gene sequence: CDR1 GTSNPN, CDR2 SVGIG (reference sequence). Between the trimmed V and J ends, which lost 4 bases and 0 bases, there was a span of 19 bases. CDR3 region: CAWIGLFGGVSYNEQFF. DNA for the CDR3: TGTGCCTGGATTGGCCTTTTTGGAGGAGTCTCCTACAATGAGCAGTTCTTC.

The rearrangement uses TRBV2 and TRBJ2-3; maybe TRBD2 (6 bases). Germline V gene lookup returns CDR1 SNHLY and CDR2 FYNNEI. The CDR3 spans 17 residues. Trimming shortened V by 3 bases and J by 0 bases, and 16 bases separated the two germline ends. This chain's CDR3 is CASSDLVGGTSTDTQYF. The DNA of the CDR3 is TGTGCCAGCAGTGACCTAGTGGGCGGGACTAGCACAGATACGCAGTATTTT.

CDR3 sequence: CASSSLRWVDEQFF. CDR3 DNA: TGTGCCAGCAGTTCCCTCAGGTGGGTGGATGAGCAGTTCTTC. The V gene is TRBV28, the J gene TRBJ2-1, with D unresolved. CDR3 length: 14 amino acids. The V and J ends lost 4 bases and 8 bases respectively, with 15 bases between them. Germline assignment: CDR1 MDHEN and CDR2 SYDVKM.

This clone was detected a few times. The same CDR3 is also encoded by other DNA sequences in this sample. The CDR3 DNA follows: TGTGCCAGCAGCCGAGCAAATTCACCCCTCCACTTT. Its translation: CASSRANSPLHF. The chain links TRBV11-3 to TRBJ1-6; D is undetermined. Trimming took off 5 bases at V and 7 bases at J, with 6 bases between the two ends. Germline CDR1 and CDR2: SGHNT and YENEEA. The CDR3 contains 12 residues.

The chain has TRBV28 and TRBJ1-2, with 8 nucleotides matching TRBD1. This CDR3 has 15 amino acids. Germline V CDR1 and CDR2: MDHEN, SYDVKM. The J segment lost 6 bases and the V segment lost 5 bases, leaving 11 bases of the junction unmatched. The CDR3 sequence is CASSERTGFTNGYTF. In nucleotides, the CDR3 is TGTGCCAGCAGTGAACGGACAGGGTTTACTAATGGCTACACCTTC.

CDR3 protein: CAIASGKAYEQYF. In nucleotides, the CDR3 is TGTGCCATAGCTAGCGGGAAGGCCTACGAGCAGTACTTC. The chain recombines TRBV10-3 with TRBJ2-7, with 9 bases that match TRBD2. The ends lost 9 bases at V and 2 bases at J; junction bases unmatched: 5. CDR1 and CDR2 from the germline V gene are ENHRY and SYGVKD. The CDR3 is 13 amino acids.

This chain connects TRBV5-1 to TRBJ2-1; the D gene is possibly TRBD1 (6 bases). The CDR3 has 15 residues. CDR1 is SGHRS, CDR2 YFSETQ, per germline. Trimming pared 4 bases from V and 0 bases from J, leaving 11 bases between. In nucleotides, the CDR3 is TGCGCCAGCAGCAGGGGACAATCCTCCTACAATGAGCAGTTCTTC. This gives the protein CASSRGQSSYNEQFF.

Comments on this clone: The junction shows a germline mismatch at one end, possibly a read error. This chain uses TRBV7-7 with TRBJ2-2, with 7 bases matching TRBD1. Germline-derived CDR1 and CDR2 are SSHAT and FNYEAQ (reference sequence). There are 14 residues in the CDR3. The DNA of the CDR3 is TGTGCTAGCAGCCCCCGACAGGGTACCGGGGAGCTGTTTTTT. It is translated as CASSPRQGTGELFF.

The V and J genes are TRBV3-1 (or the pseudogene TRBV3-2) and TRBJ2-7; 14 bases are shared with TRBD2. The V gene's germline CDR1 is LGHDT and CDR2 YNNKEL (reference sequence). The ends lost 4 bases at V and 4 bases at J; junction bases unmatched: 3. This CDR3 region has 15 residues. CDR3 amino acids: CASSLTSGGGYEQYF. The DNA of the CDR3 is TGTGCCAGCAGCCTGACTAGCGGGGGGGGTTACGAGCAGTACTTC.

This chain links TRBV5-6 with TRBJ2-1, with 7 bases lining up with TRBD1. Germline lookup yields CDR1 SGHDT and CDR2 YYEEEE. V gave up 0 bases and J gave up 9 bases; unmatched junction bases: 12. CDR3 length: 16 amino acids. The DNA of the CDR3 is TGTGCCAGCAGCTTGGAGCCCAGGGGGTCATATGGTGAGCAGTTCTTC. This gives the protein CASSLEPRGSYGEQFF.

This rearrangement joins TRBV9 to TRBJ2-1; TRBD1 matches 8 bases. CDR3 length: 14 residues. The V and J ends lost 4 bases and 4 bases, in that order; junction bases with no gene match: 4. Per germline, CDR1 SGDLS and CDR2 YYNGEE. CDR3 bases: TGTGCCAGCAGCATGCGGACAGGGTACAATGAGCAGTTCTTC. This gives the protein CASSMRTGYNEQFF.

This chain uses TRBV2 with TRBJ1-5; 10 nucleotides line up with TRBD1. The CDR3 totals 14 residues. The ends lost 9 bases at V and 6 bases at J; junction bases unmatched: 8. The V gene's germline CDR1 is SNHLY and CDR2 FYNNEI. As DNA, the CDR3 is TGTGCCAGTACGGGACAGGGGATAGGTCAGCCCCAGCATTTT. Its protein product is CASTGQGIGQPQHF.

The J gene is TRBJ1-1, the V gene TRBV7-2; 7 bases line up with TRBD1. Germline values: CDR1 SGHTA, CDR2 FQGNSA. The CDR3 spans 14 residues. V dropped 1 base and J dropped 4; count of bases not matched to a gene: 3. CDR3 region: CASSLVEGATEAFF. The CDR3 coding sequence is TGTGCCAGCAGCTTAGTGGAGGGGGCCACTGAAGCTTTCTTT.

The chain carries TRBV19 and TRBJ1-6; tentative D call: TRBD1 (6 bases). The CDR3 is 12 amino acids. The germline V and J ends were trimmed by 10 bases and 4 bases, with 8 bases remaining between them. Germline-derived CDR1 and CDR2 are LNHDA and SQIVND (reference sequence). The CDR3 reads CATGQYNSPLHF. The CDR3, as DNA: TGTGCCACAGGACAGTATAATTCACCCCTCCACTTT.